This paragraph covers one T cell receptor (beta chain) sequence. As yet, its antigen is unknown. The data derive from a study of identical twins. Study-level points and caveats: Without tracking the same donors, conclusions rested on cross-sectional statistical analysis.

Unique molecular identifiers were present on cDNA, and template switching added a universal primer site. One entry per CDR3 protein, called by TCRdb with MiXCR from the 5' RACE reads. The sample yields about 480,000 distinct CDR3 sequences, over 12% seen once. The data were also submitted as part of a second study, on yellow fever vaccine responses in identical twins.

Sequences were obtained from CD4+ T cells sorted from blood. This receptor was taken from a young woman in good health.

The chain's CDR3 is CASSDERGLLNEKLFF. The CDR3 DNA is TGTGCCAGCAGTGACGAACGGGGCCTACTTAATGAAAAACTGTTTTTT. This chain links TRBV6-1 with TRBJ1-4; D might be TRBD1 (5 bases). Germline V gene data show CDR1 as MNHNS and CDR2 as SASEGT. The length of the CDR3 is 16 residues. Trimming stripped 3 bases from V and 4 bases from J, with 15 bases between.